These 7 T cell receptor beta chains were sequenced from one sample in a study of shared clonotypes between healthy human individuals. The data were produced by immunoSEQ multiplex PCR, yet TCRdb's version contains in-frame clones alone and is incomplete. The repertoire holds approximately 2,000,000 clones, 93% seen once, with approximately 1.7% in the top ten. Naive-designated CD8 cells lacked CD45RO, were positively enriched for CCR7, and omitted terminally differentiated effector memory CD45RA+ cells. The sample comprised naive CD8+ T cells from PBMCs. These receptors were taken from a man younger than 35 in good health. Some clones in this sample may be carry-over from other donors' samples.

This clone was recorded once. The V gene is TRBV5-1, the J gene TRBJ2-7, with 8 bases matching TRBD1. CDR1 SGHRS and CDR2 YFSETQ come from the germline V gene. Unmatched junction bases numbered 5, after V lost 4 bases and J lost 5 bases. CDR3 length: 13 amino acids. CDR3 nucleotides: TGCGCCAGCAGCCAGGGGGCGGTCAACGAGCAGTACTTC. Translating gives CASSQGAVNEQYF.

The chain combines TRBV27 with TRBJ2-7; D unclear. V was cut by 2 bases and J by 4 bases, with 9 bases left in between. CDR1 is MNHEY, CDR2 SMNVEV, per germline (reference sequence). CDR3 length equals 13 residues. CDR3 sequence (DNA): TGTGCCAGCAGTTTAACGCCAGAATACGAGCAGTACTTC. As protein: CASSLTPEYEQYF.

The V and J genes are TRBV9 and TRBJ2-1; TRBD2 matches at 9 bases. In germline, CDR1 is SGDLS, CDR2 YYNGEE. V shed 4 bases and J 9 bases; nucleotides not matched to a gene: 14. The CDR3 has 16 residues. CDR3 loop: CASSPREREVPFEQFF. CDR3 nucleotide sequence: TGTGCCAGCAGCCCCAGGGAGCGGGAGGTCCCCTTTGAGCAGTTCTTC. Complete variable domain (other parts from reference TRBV9 and TRBJ2-1): DSGVTQTPKHLITATGQRVTLRCSPRSGDLSVYWYQQSLDQGLQFLIQYYNGEERAKGNILERFSAQQFPDLHSELNLSSLELGDSALYFCASSPREREVPFEQFFGPGTRLTVL.

The J gene is TRBJ1-1, the V gene TRBV27, with 7 positions matching TRBD1. This CDR3 spans 16 amino acids. Germline loops: CDR1 MNHEY, CDR2 SMNVEV (reference sequence). The trim removed 3 bases at V and 3 bases at J, leaving 10 bases unmatched. The CDR3 nucleotides are TGTGCCAGCAGTTTTGGAGGGGGCGTTTATTACACTGAAGCTTTCTTT. Protein: CASSFGGGVYYTEAFF.

The chain carries TRBV2 and TRBJ2-7; D may correspond to TRBD1 or TRBD2 (5 bases each). The CDR3 has 15 amino acids. CDR1 is SNHLY, CDR2 FYNNEI, per germline. The V end was cut by 4 bases, the J end by 2 bases, with 15 bases between. Here the CDR3 DNA reads TGTGCCAGCAGTGCCCTAGGGACGGGAACCTACGAGCAGTACTTC. Residues: CASSALGTGTYEQYF.

The chain combines TRBV2 with TRBJ1-4; the D is unclear. This CDR3 region has 14 residues. With 8 bases removed from V and 4 bases from J, the gap between germline ends came to 14 bases. Germline CDR1 is SNHLY and CDR2 is FYNNEI. The CDR3 protein is CASAAEGNNEKLFF. The CDR3 nucleotides read TGTGCCAGCGCCGCGGAGGGTAATAATGAAAAACTGTTTTTT.

In its sample, this clone was seen once. The chain uses TRBV28 and TRBJ2-7; 7 bases are shared with TRBD1. The V gene end was trimmed by 6 bases and the J gene end by 10 bases; junction bases not matched to a gene: 15. The CDR3 loop spans 14 amino acids. Germline-derived CDR1 and CDR2 are MDHEN and SYDVKM. Written as DNA, the CDR3 is TGTGCCAGCAGCTTACCCGGGACAGACCAATTCCAGTACTTC. Translated: CASSLPGTDQFQYF.